This T cell receptor beta chain was documented in a study of OX40 agonist ivuxolimab in advanced cancers. TCRdb keeps only in-frame clones here, not all; method: immunoSEQ multiplex PCR. The sample contains fewer than 100,000 clones, roughly nine tenths of which appear only once. V was pared by 0 bases and J by 3 bases, with 12 bases between. Germline values: CDR1 LGHNA, CDR2 YSLEER. The CDR3 has 16 residues. This receptor was obtained from an adult with an advanced solid tumor such as melanoma, head and neck, liver or kidney cancer. The input for sequencing was CD4+ or CD8+ T cells sorted from blood, taken in a trial of the OX40 agonist ivuxolimab. V is TRBV4-3 and J is TRBJ2-4; possibly TRBD2 for D (5 bases). The CDR3 loop reads CASSQEAGVDKNIQYF. CDR3 DNA sequence: TGCGCCAGCAGCCAAGAAGCCGGGGTGGACAAAAACATTCAGTACTTC.